These 8 T cell receptor beta chains were sequenced from one sample in a study of CD8 T cells in ankylosing spondylitis. TCRdb processed the 5' RACE reads anew with MiXCR; each CDR3 protein has one entry. The sample lists roughly 230,000 distinct CDR3 sequences, 18% occurring once. Sequences were obtained from blood, either unsorted or a sorted T cell fraction (not recorded which). The receptors were sampled from a male donor with ankylosing spondylitis or in good health (not recorded which).

The chain uses TRBV20-1 and TRBJ2-3; TRBD2 matches 12 bases. This CDR3 comprises 15 residues. With 3 bases clipped from V and 7 bases from J, the junction kept 8 bases outside the gene matches. Germline-derived CDR1 and CDR2 are DFQATT and SNEGSKA (reference sequence). The CDR3 nucleotides are TGCAGTGCTAGTGCGCTAGCGGGAGGGCCAAATACGCAGTATTTT. Translation: CSASALAGGPNTQYF.

CDR3: CATSRATGANYGYTF. The CDR3 DNA is TGTGCCACCAGCAGAGCTACAGGGGCGAACTATGGCTACACCTTC. The V gene is TRBV15, the J gene TRBJ1-2; 7 nucleotides match TRBD1. CDR3 size: 15 residues. Germline V gene lookup returns CDR1 LNHNV and CDR2 YYDKDF (reference sequence). Trimming cost V 1 base and J 2 bases; bases outside gene matches: 4. The full variable domain, rest sourced from reference TRBV15 and TRBJ1-2, is DAMVIQNPRYQVTQFGKPVTLSCSQTLNHNVMYWYQQKSSQAPKLLFHYYDKDFNNEADTPDNFQSRRPNTSFCFLDIRSPGLGDTAMYLCATSRATGANYGYTFGSGTRLTVV.

The rearrangement joins TRBV7-8 to TRBJ1-1; D call uncertain. The length of the CDR3 is 12 residues. Trimming pared 3 bases from V and 6 bases from J, leaving 8 bases between. Germline assignment: CDR1 SGHVS and CDR2 FQNEAQ. CDR3 bases: TGTGCCAGCAGCTTGGCCGGGCCTGAAGCTTTCTTT. Translation gives CASSLAGPEAFF.

V is TRBV5-5 and J is TRBJ1-1; D unresolved. Trimming removed 2 bases from V and 4 bases from J, with 12 bases in between. The CDR3 is made up of 14 amino acids. Germline V gives CDR1 SGHKS, CDR2 YYEKEE (reference sequence). The CDR3 is CASSFGEGSTEAFF. CDR3 in DNA: TGTGCCAGCAGCTTTGGCGAGGGAAGCACTGAAGCTTTCTTT.

There are a few counts of this clonotype. This chain uses TRBV20-1 with TRBJ2-5, with TRBD2 matching over 7 bases. CDR3 length: 13 residues. CDR1 is DFQATT, CDR2 SNEGSKA, per germline (reference sequence). With 8 bases clipped from V and 3 bases from J, the junction kept 9 bases outside the gene matches. CDR3 coding DNA: TGCAGTCCCGGGGGGATGGCGGAAGAGACCCAGTACTTC. Its translation is CSPGGMAEETQYF.

This clonotype has just a few counts. This chain joins TRBV29-1 and TRBJ2-2, with D perhaps assigned TRBD1 or TRBD2 (5 bases each). The CDR3 covers 15 residues. Per the germline V gene, CDR1 is SQVTM and CDR2 is ANQGSEA. The V end was cut by 5 bases, the J end by 0 bases, with 13 bases between. The CDR3 DNA reads TGCAGCGTTTACCCGGGACGAGCGAACACCGGGGAGCTGTTTTTT. The encoded protein is CSVYPGRANTGELFF.

CDR3 coding DNA: TGTGCTAGTGGTTTGGTACCACTTTCGGGTCTCGGTAATGAAAAACTGTTTTTT. Amino acids: CASGLVPLSGLGNEKLFF. This chain uses TRBV12-5 with TRBJ1-4; D is uncertain. Germline values: CDR1 LGHNT, CDR2 FRNRAP. V was shortened by 0 bases and J by 4 bases, with 18 bases between the two germline ends. The CDR3 runs to 18 residues.

This chain joins TRBV29-1 and TRBJ2-1, with D perhaps assigned TRBD1 or TRBD2 (5 bases each). V lost 3 bases, J lost 5 bases, and 17 bases lay in between. Per germline, CDR1 SQVTM and CDR2 ANQGSEA. The CDR3 is 15 residues long. CDR3 region: CSVDGALARDNEQFF. CDR3 bases: TGCAGCGTTGACGGGGCTTTGGCGCGGGACAATGAGCAGTTCTTC.